Below are 6 T cell receptor beta chains sequenced from a single sample in a study of graft-versus-host responses after intestinal transplantation. Their antigen targets remain unknown. Profiling relied on immunoSEQ multiplex PCR, and the TCRdb table lists in-frame clones only, not all of them. Of over 75,000 clones listed, roughly 91% are singletons. The sequences come from unstimulated CD4+ T cells sorted from spleen or lymph node cells, collected before intestinal transplant. The receptors here all came from a human donor who received an intestinal transplant.

This clone has only a few counts. This sequence joins TRBV7-2 and TRBJ2-7; maybe TRBD2 (6 bases). Germline values: CDR1 SGHTA, CDR2 FQGNSA. The CDR3 is made up of 15 amino acids. The germline V and J ends were trimmed by 1 base and 0 bases, with 10 bases remaining between them. CDR3 sequence (DNA): TGTGCCAGCAGCTTAGGGGGACTCGTCTCCTACGAGCAGTACTTC. Its translation: CASSLGGLVSYEQYF.

CDR3 DNA sequence: TGTGCCAGCAGCTTAGGGGACAGGGCAAATCAGCCCCAGCATTTT. This codes for CASSLGDRANQPQHF. The chain has TRBV11-2 and TRBJ1-5; 9 bases are shared with TRBD1. After removal of 1 base from V and 4 bases from J, the junction contained 2 bases not matched to a gene. The CDR3 loop spans 15 amino acids. Germline V gives CDR1 SGHAT, CDR2 FQNNGV. Supplemented by reference TRBV11-2 and TRBJ1-5, the full variable domain reads EAGVAQSPRYKIIEKRQSVAFWCNPISGHATLYWYQQILGQGPKLLIQFQNNGVVDDSQLPKDRFSAERLKGVDSTLKIQPAKLEDSAVYLCASSLGDRANQPQHFGDGTRLSIL.

V is TRBV5-1 and J is TRBJ1-1; TRBD1 matches at 10 bases. Germline trimming cut 0 bases from V and 7 bases from J; bases unmatched to any gene: 6. Germline CDR1 reads SGHRS; CDR2 reads YFSETQ. The CDR3 totals 15 residues. The CDR3 loop reads CASSLAGTGEGEAFF. DNA for the CDR3: TGCGCCAGCAGCTTGGCGGGGACAGGGGAGGGTGAAGCTTTCTTT.

The chain uses TRBV5-6 and TRBJ2-1; 7 bases agree with TRBD2. The length of the CDR3 is 15 residues. J lost 6 bases, V lost 2 bases, and 8 bases had no gene match. Germline V gives CDR1 SGHDT, CDR2 YYEEEE. CDR3 sequence: CASSFWGRVTNEQFF. For the CDR3, the DNA is TGTGCCAGCAGCTTCTGGGGGAGGGTCACCAATGAGCAGTTCTTC.

The chain recombines TRBV6-5 with TRBJ2-7; D perhaps matches TRBD1 (5 bases). Trimming left V 2 bases short and J 4 bases short, with 9 bases between. The CDR3 runs 13 residues. CDR1 is MNHEY, CDR2 SVGAGI, per germline. In DNA, the CDR3 is TGTGCCAGCAGTTACCCCGACAGATACGAGCAGTACTTC. Residues: CASSYPDRYEQYF.

This sequence joins TRBV5-1 and TRBJ2-7, with D possibly matching TRBD2 (5 bases). Germline-derived CDR1 and CDR2 are SGHRS and YFSETQ. There are 14 residues in the CDR3. V was trimmed by 0 bases and J by 2 bases, leaving 9 bases between them. CDR3 bases: TGCGCCAGCAGCTTGGATGCGGGTGCCTACGAGCAGTACTTC. Residues: CASSLDAGAYEQYF.